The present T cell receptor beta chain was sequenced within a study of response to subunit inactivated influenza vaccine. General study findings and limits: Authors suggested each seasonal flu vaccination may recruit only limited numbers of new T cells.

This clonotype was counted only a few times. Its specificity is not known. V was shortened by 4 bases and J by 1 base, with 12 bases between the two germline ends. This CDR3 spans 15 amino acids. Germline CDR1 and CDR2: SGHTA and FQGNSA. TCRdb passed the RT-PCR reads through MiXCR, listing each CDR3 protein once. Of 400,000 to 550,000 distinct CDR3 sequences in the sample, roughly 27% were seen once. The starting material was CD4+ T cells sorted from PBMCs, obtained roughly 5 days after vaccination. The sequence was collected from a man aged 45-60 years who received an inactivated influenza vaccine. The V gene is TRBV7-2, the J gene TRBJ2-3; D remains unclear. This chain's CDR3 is CASSSQGIRTDTQYF. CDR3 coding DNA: TGTGCCAGCAGCTCCCAAGGGATCCGCACAGATACGCAGTATTTT.